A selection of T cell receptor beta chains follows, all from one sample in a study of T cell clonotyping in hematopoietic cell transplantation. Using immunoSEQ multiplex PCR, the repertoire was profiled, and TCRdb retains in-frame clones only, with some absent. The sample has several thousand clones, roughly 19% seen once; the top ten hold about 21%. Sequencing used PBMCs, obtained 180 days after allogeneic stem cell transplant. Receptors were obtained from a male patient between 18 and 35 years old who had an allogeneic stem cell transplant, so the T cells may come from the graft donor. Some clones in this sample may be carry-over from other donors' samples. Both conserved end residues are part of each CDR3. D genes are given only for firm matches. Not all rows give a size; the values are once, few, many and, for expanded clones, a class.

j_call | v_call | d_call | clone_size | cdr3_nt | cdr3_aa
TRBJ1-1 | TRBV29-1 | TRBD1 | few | TGCAGCGGGTACAGGGGCGCGGAAGCTTTCTTT | CSGYRGAEAFF
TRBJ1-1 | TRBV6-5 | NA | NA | TGTGCCAGCAACGATCCCCGGGACATCAACACTGAAGCTTTCTTT | CASNDPRDINTEAFF
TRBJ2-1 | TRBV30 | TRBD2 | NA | TGTGCTGCTAGCGGGAGCGCCCCCGTCGTCAATGAGCAGTTCTTC | CAASGSAPVVNEQFF
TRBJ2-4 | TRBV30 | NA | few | TGTGCCTGGAAAGTCCTAGCCAAAAACATTCAGTACTTC | CAWKVLAKNIQYF
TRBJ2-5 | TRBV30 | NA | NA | TGTGCCTGGAGTATAGGGAGGGGGGAGACCCAGTACTTC | CAWSIGRGETQYF
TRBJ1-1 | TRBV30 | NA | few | TGTGCCTGGAATAGGCAGAACACTGAAGCTTTCTTT | CAWNRQNTEAFF
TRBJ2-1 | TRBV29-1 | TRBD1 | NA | TGCAGCGTTGATTACAGGGGGCCCTACAATGAGCAGTTCTTC | CSVDYRGPYNEQFF
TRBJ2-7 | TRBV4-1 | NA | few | TGCGCCGGGCTTAAGGAGCAGTACTTC | CAGLKEQYF
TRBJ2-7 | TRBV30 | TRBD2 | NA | TGTGCCTGCGGGAGGGGTCACGAGCAGTACTTC | CACGRGHEQYF
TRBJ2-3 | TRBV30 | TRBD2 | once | TGTGCCTGGAGTTTAGCGGGAGGGCCCCCAGATACGCAGTATTTT | CAWSLAGGPPDTQYF
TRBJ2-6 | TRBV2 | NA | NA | TGTGCCAGCAGTGTGGGACGGACTGGGGTCAACGTCCTGACTTTC | CASSVGRTGVNVLTF